This is a list of T cell receptor beta chains from one sample in a study of cytomegalovirus exposure and HLA in healthy donors. Assay: immunoSEQ multiplex PCR; the TCRdb copy retains only in-frame clones and omits some. The sample consists of about 190,000 clones, about 80% of them appearing once. The sequenced sample was PBMCs. All receptors derive from a boy aged 10-17 years in good health and CMV-seronegative. The CDR3 runs from the conserved cysteine through the conserved F or W.

J gene | V gene | CDR3 protein
TRBJ1-1 | TRBV9 | CASSPRGPMGTEAFF
TRBJ2-2 | TRBV14 | CASSQSRVRVGELFF
TRBJ1-1 | TRBV7-9 | CASSTGHLNTEAFF
TRBJ1-4 | TRBV11-2 | CASSSWTGVGEKLFF
TRBJ2-6 | TRBV7-9 | CAGYSSGANVLTF
TRBJ2-5 | TRBV10-1 | CASSESGTKETQYF
TRBJ1-2 | TRBV5-4 | CASSLAQGGAYGYTF
TRBJ1-1 | TRBV11-2 | CASSPRLSAEAFF
TRBJ1-4 | TRBV6-5 | CASAPKDRGGGKLFF
TRBJ1-1 | TRBV30 | CATEKGSDTEAFF
TRBJ1-1 | TRBV5-1 | CASSLSSPGRNTEAFF
TRBJ1-2 | TRBV2 | CATQGETLRGYTF
TRBJ1-6 | TRBV30 | CAWNTQGSNSPLHF
TRBJ1-4 | TRBV5-1 | CASSTTPGTVGEKLFF
TRBJ1-6 | TRBV19 | CASSIGQGISPLHF
TRBJ2-7 | TRBV5-1 | CASSPRPGGASYEQYF
TRBJ2-7 | TRBV27 | CASSVGVIPYEQYF
TRBJ1-5 | TRBV19 | CASSPRQPNQPQHF
TRBJ1-2 | TRBV7-9 | CASRPRLGDRGNGYTF
TRBJ2-1 | TRBV29-1 | CSVEEQGSYNEQFF
TRBJ1-1 | TRBV6-5 | CASSYSETGATEAFF
TRBJ1-1 | TRBV19 | CASSMAVRGYTEAFF
TRBJ1-5 | TRBV6-4 | CASSPGGGGQPQHF
TRBJ1-3 | TRBV30 | CAWSVLPGAGNTIYF
TRBJ2-2 | TRBV9 | CASNHPEYTGELFF
TRBJ2-3 | TRBV6-1 | CASRTSVKGTDTQYF
TRBJ2-6 | TRBV6-4 | CASSDTGGSGANVLTF
TRBJ2-2 | TRBV6-5 | CASTGKAGELFF
TRBJ1-2 | TRBV6-6 | CASSPTVGYGYTF
TRBJ2-3 | TRBV19 | CASSSYSGSGDTQYF
TRBJ2-2 | TRBV18 | CASSPSRQGKTGELFF
TRBJ1-2 | TRBV19 | CASSIARVVGGYTF
TRBJ1-5 | TRBV10-3 | CAIKGQGLNQPQHF
TRBJ1-1 | TRBV18 | CASSPDRTLTEAFF
TRBJ1-1 | TRBV30 | CAWRGDRFNTEAFF
TRBJ1-2 | TRBV6-5 | CASSYSGLRSYGYTF
TRBJ1-2 | TRBV6-1 | CASSEGQGPGTF
TRBJ1-1 | TRBV14 | CASSPGTANTEAFF
TRBJ2-2 | TRBV2 | CASSETGETGELFF